A single TCR beta chain is shown here with its context. Its target is not known. The data were taken from a study of cytomegalovirus exposure and HLA in healthy donors. Whole-study findings and limits: Common viral pathogens seemed, in a later analysis, to connect with several of the most significant clusters. One variant, a missense change in DCLRE1C, was linked in a later analysis to TCR beta V- and J-gene trimming. What a later analysis reportedly showed was that an Asian-associated ancestry cluster had fewer N-insertions than the approximately 700-donor mean. A prior analysis recorded that most TCR beta V segments were productive about 90% or about 30% of the time.

The primer mix had 60 Vbeta and 13 Jbeta primers. TCRdb keeps only in-frame clones here, not all; method: immunoSEQ multiplex PCR. Of tens of thousands of clones in the sample, 78% are singletons; the top ten hold approximately 8.9%. The CDR3 length is 13 residues. CDR1 is SEHNR and CDR2 is FQNEAQ in the germline V gene (reference sequence). The V end lost 3 bases, the J end lost 1 base, and 4 bases lay between the germline ends. The sequenced material came from PBMCs. The source is a woman between 40 and 50 years old in good health and CMV-seropositive. The chain links TRBV7-9 to TRBJ2-4, with no clear D. Written as DNA, the CDR3 is TGTGCCAGCAGCTTCGGGGCCAAAAACATTCAGTACTTC. It is translated as CASSFGAKNIQYF.